This T cell receptor (beta chain) came from a study of neurological immune-mediated disorders. Study-wide findings and caveats: The greatest degree of TCR clonal expansion was observed in HTLV-1-associated myelopathy, with the lowest in multiple sclerosis, below that of healthy controls.

The CDR3 length is 14 residues. Germline V gene lookup returns CDR1 MDHEN and CDR2 SYDVKM. V shed 4 bases and J shed 3 bases, with 13 bases lying between them. The sample holds many counts of this clonotype. The target antigen is unknown. Synthesis of cDNA used 5'RACE (with 10-nucleotide random UMIs). The output of every sequencing run exceeded 170 million TCR-beta sequences, derived from 15-18 subjects. TCRdb re-derived calls from the 5' RACE reads in MiXCR, one entry per CDR3 protein. The sample lists 40,000 to 60,000 distinct CDR3 sequences, about an eighth occurring once. Time point specified: longitudinal time-point 2. A total of 2 million PBMCs stored at -80 degrees C provided the unsorted libraries.

This receptor was taken from a male donor with HTLV-1-associated myelopathy (HAM/TSP). Sample: PBMCs. The chain employs TRBV28 and TRBJ2-7, with D tentatively TRBD1 (5 bases). The CDR3 spells CASSYRDRDYEQYF. The CDR3 DNA sequence: TGTGCCAGCAGTTACCGAGACAGAGACTACGAGCAGTACTTC. Supplemented by reference TRBV28 and TRBJ2-7, the full variable domain reads DVKVTQSSRYLVKRTGEKVFLECVQDMDHENMFWYRQDPGLGLRLIYFSYDVKMKEKGDIPEGYSVSREKKERFSLILESASTNQTSMYLCASSYRDRDYEQYFGPGTRLTVT.